This T cell receptor beta chain was obtained from a study of Tregs in tolerant kidney transplant recipients. The data were produced by immunoSEQ multiplex PCR, yet TCRdb's version contains in-frame clones alone and is incomplete. The top ten clones hold 3% to 3.5% of a sample with just over 15,000 clones, roughly 50% of them seen once. Regarding this clone: Antigen specificity is unknown.

CFSE-labeled recipient PBMCs were cultured five to seven days with irradiated graft donor PBMCs, then FACS-sorted. This CDR3 region has 17 residues. Germline CDR1 LGHNA, CDR2 YNFKEQ. V gave up 4 bases and J gave up 4 bases; unmatched junction bases: 10. The chain joins TRBV4-2 to TRBJ1-5; 10 positions match TRBD1. The material sequenced was CD4+ T cells from blood cultured with allogeneic cells, taken before the transplant. The TCR originated in a human patient who received a combined kidney and bone marrow transplant. For the CDR3, the DNA is TGTGCCAGCAGCCTCGGGACAGGGGCACCCCAGAATCAGCCCCAGCATTTT. It encodes CASSLGTGAPQNQPQHF.